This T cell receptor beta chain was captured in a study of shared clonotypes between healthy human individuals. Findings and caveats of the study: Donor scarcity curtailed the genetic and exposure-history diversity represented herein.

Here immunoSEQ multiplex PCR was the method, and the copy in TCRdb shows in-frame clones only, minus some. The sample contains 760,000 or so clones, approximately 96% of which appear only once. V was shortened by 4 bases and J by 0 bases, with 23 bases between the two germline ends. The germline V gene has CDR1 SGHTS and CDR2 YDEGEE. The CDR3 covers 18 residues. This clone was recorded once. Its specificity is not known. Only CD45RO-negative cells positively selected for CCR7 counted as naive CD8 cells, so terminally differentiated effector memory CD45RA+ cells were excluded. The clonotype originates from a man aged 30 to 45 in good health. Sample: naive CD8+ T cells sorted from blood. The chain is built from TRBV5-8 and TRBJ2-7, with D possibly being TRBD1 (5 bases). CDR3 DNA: TGTGCCAGCAGCCTCTCCCTAGGAAGGGGTAGTACCTCCTACGAGCAGTACTTC. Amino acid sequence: CASSLSLGRGSTSYEQYF.